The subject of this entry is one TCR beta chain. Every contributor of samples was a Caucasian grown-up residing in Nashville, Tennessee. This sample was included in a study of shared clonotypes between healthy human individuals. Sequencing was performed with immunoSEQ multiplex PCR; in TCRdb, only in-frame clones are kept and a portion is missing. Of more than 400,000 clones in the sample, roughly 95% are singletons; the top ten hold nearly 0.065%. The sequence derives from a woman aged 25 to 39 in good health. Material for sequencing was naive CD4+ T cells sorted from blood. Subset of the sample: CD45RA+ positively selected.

CDR3 amino acids: CASRPWGQGNEKLFF. The CDR3 coding sequence is TGTGCCAGTAGACCTTGGGGACAGGGAAATGAAAAACTGTTTTTT. The chain has TRBV19 and TRBJ1-4; 9 bases align to TRBD1. CDR3 length: 15 amino acids. V dropped 6 bases and J dropped 5; count of bases not matched to a gene: 7. Germline V lookup: CDR1 LNHDA, CDR2 SQIVND (reference sequence).